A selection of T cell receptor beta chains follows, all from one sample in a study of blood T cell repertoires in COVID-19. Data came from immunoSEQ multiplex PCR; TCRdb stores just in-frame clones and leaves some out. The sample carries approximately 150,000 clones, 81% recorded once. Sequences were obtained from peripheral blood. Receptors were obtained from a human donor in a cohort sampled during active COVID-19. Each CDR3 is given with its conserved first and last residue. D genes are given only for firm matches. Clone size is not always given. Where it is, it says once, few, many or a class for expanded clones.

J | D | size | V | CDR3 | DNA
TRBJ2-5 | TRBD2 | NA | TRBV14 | CASSHRLALGQETQYF | TGTGCCAGCAGCCACCGACTAGCGCTAGGCCAAGAGACCCAGTACTTC
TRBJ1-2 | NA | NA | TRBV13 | CASSLRQGGNGYTF | TGTGCCAGCAGTTTGAGGCAGGGTGGCAATGGCTACACCTTC
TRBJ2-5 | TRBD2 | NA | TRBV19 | CASSPRLAGGPSEETQYF | TGTGCCAGTAGTCCCCGACTAGCGGGAGGGCCCTCAGAAGAGACCCAGTACTTC
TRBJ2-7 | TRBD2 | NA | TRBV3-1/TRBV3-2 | CASSQVAGGIGEQYF | TGTGCCAGCAGCCAAGTAGCGGGAGGGATCGGCGAGCAGTACTTC
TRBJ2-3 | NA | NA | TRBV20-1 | CSASFRGSTDTQYF | TGCAGTGCTAGTTTCAGGGGTAGTACAGATACGCAGTATTTT
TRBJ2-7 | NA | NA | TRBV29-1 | CSVGLGPYEQYF | TGCAGCGTTGGACTAGGGCCCTACGAGCAGTACTTC
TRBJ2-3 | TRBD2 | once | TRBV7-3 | CASSTGLAGGGTDTQYF | TGTGCCAGCAGCACGGGACTAGCGGGAGGCGGCACAGATACGCAGTATTTT
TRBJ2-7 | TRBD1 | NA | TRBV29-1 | CSIDQTGGGYEQYF | TGCAGCATAGATCAAACAGGGGGTGGCTACGAGCAGTACTTC
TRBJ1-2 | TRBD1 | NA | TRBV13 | CASSARGQINYGYTF | TGTGCCAGCAGCGCCCGGGGACAGATTAACTATGGCTACACCTTC
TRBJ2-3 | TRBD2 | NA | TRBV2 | CASRGDYSTDTQYF | TGTGCCAGCAGGGGGGACTATAGCACAGATACGCAGTATTTT
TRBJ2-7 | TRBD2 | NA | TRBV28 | CASTSTGRGSSYEQYF | TGTGCCAGCACCTCTACCGGGAGGGGCAGCTCCTACGAGCAGTACTTC
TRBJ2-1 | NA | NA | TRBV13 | CASSLVRVGNEQFF | TGTGCCAGCAGCTTAGTCAGGGTTGGGAATGAGCAGTTCTTC
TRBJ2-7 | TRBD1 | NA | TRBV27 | CASSPQDRRTEQYF | TGTGCCAGCAGTCCCCAGGACAGGCGTACCGAGCAGTACTTC
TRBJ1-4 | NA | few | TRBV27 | CASSPWGGNEKLFF | TGTGCCAGCAGTCCCTGGGGGGGGAATGAAAAACTGTTTTTT
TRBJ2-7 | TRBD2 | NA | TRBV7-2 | CASSLDRGSAYF | TGTGCCAGCAGCTTAGACCGCGGGAGCGCGTACTTC
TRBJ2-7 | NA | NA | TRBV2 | CASGPKGHAQYF | TGTGCCAGCGGGCCTAAGGGGCATGCGCAGTACTTC
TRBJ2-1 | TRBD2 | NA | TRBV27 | CATKPGLAGSYNEQFF | TGTGCCACAAAACCGGGACTAGCGGGATCCTACAATGAGCAGTTCTTC
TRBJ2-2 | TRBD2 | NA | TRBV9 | CASSVGTLAGVGGELFF | TGTGCCAGCAGCGTAGGAACCCTAGCGGGAGTGGGCGGGGAGCTGTTTTTT
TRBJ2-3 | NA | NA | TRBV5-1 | CASSRRGQNPTDTQYF | TGCGCCAGCAGCCGCCGAGGGCAGAATCCCACAGATACGCAGTATTTT
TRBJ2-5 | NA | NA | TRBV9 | CASSVDQGGETQYF | TGTGCCAGCAGCGTAGATCAGGGTGGGGAGACCCAGTACTTC
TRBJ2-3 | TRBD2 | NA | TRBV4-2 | CASSLSGTPGRTDTQYF | TGTGCCAGCAGCCTCAGCGGGACCCCCGGCCGCACAGATACGCAGTATTTT
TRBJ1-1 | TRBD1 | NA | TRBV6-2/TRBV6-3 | CASSQTFRGREMNTEAFF | TGTGCCAGCAGCCAAACCTTCAGGGGGCGGGAGATGAACACTGAAGCTTTCTTT
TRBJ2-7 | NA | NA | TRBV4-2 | CASSQATHRDANEQYF | TGTGCCAGCAGCCAAGCTACCCACAGAGACGCCAACGAGCAGTACTTC
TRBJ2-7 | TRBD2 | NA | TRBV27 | CASSHGTSGTYEQYF | TGTGCCAGCAGCCACGGGACTAGCGGTACCTACGAGCAGTACTTC
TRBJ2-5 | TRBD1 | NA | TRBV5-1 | CASKGAGQETQYF | TGCGCCAGCAAGGGGGCGGGCCAAGAGACCCAGTACTTC
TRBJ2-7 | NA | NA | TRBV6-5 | CASSYSGGRNYEQYF | TGTGCCAGCAGTTACTCGGGGGGACGGAACTACGAGCAGTACTTC
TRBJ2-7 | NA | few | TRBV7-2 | CASSSLSYEQYF | TGTGCCAGCAGCTCCCTTTCCTACGAGCAGTACTTC
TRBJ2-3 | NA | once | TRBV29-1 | CSVTGGTDTQYF | TGCAGCGTAACCGGTGGCACAGATACGCAGTATTTT
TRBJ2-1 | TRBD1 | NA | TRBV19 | CASSSPTGVSNEQFF | TGTGCCAGTAGTTCACCGACAGGGGTTAGCAATGAGCAGTTCTTC
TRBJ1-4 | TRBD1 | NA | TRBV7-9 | CASSPPDRYNGANEKLFF | TGTGCCAGCAGCCCCCCGGACAGGTATAATGGGGCCAATGAAAAACTGTTTTTT
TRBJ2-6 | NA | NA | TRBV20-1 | CSVSPGATGANVLTF | TGCAGTGTTAGTCCTGGGGCTACTGGGGCCAACGTCCTGACTTTC
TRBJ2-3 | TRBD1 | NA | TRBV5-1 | CASSGGQGDTQYF | TGCGCCAGCAGCGGGGGACAGGGGGATACGCAGTATTTT
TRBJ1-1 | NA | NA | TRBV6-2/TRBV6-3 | CASSYSVLPVRRVEAFF | TGTGCCAGCAGTTACTCCGTTTTGCCCGTGAGGAGGGTTGAAGCTTTCTTT
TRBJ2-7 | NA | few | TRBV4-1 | CASSLTAVYEQYF | TGCGCCAGCAGCCTCACTGCGGTTTACGAGCAGTACTTC
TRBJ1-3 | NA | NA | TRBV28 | CASSLSGLNTIYF | TGTGCCAGCAGTTTGTCAGGGTTAAACACCATATATTTT
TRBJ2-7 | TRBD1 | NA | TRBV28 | CASSLEGTVNFEQYF | TGTGCCAGCAGTTTAGAGGGGACAGTGAACTTCGAGCAGTACTTC
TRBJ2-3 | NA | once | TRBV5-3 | CARSYTYPDTQYF | TGTGCCAGAAGCTATACCTACCCAGATACGCAGTATTTT
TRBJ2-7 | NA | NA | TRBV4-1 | CASSHEAKTGSYEQYF | TGCGCCAGCAGCCATGAAGCGAAGACGGGCTCCTACGAGCAGTACTTC
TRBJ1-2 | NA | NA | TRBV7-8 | CASSSRLSGQGRGYTF | TGTGCCAGCAGCTCCCGACTCTCGGGGCAGGGGAGAGGCTACACCTTC
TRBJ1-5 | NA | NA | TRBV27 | CASSLTAPYTQPQHF | TGTGCCAGCAGTTTAACAGCCCCCTATACTCAGCCCCAGCATTTT
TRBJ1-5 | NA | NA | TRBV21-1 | CASSKPGQDYSNQPQHF | TGTGCCAGCAGCAAGCCGGGACAGGACTATAGCAATCAGCCCCAGCATTTT
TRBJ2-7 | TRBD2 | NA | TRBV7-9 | CASRPPGLAGGSNEQYF | TGTGCCAGCAGACCACCGGGACTAGCGGGAGGTAGCAACGAGCAGTACTTC
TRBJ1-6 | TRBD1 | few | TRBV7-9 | CASSLWDSNSPLHF | TGTGCCAGCAGCTTATGGGACAGCAATTCACCCCTCCACTTT
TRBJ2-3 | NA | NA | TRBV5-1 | CASSLEFVETDTQYF | TGCGCCAGCAGCTTGGAATTTGTAGAAACAGATACGCAGTATTTT
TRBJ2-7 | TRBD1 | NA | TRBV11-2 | CASRRGQGRDEQYF | TGTGCCAGCAGAAGAGGACAGGGTAGGGACGAGCAGTACTTC
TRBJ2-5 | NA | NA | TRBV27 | CASSFDRFRETQYF | TGTGCCAGCAGTTTCGACAGGTTCCGGGAGACCCAGTACTTC
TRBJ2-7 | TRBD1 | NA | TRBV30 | CAWTGGTGGLFEQYF | TGTGCCTGGACAGGGGGGACAGGGGGCCTTTTCGAGCAGTACTTC
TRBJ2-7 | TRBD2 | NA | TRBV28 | CASSQSGSRYEQYF | TGTGCCAGCAGTCAAAGCGGGAGTCGTTACGAGCAGTACTTC
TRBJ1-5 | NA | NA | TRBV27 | CASSLFIPQGSNQPQHF | TGTGCCAGCAGTTTATTCATCCCCCAGGGGAGCAATCAGCCCCAGCATTTT
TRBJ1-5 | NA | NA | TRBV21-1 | CASRKDSSNQPQHF | TGTGCCAGCAGAAAGGACAGTAGCAATCAGCCCCAGCATTTT
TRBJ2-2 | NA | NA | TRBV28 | CASSLPPRSNTGELFF | TGTGCCAGCAGTTTACCCCCTCGCAGTAATACCGGGGAGCTGTTTTTT
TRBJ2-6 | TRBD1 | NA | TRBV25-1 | CASSPPGQGGSGANVLTF | TGTGCCAGCAGTCCACCGGGACAGGGAGGGTCTGGGGCCAACGTCCTGACTTTC
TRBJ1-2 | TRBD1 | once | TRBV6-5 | CASGPDRVARYTF | TGTGCCAGCGGACCGGACAGGGTGGCCCGCTACACCTTC
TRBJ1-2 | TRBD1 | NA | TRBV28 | CASSSPDRSGYGYTF | TGTGCCAGCAGTTCACCGGACAGGAGTGGATATGGCTACACCTTC
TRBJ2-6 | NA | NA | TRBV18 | CASSPLTEPLRANVLTF | TGTGCCAGCTCACCACTGACAGAACCTCTGAGGGCCAACGTCCTGACTTTC
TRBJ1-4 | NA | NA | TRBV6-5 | CASSPRGEKLFF | TGTGCCAGCAGTCCAAGGGGGGAAAAACTGTTTTTT
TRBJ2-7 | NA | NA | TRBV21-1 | CAWLLAHEQYF | TGTGCCTGGCTACTAGCTCACGAGCAGTACTTC
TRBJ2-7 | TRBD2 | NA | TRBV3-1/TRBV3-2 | CASRPSGRQYEQYF | TGTGCCAGCAGGCCTAGCGGGAGGCAGTACGAGCAGTACTTC
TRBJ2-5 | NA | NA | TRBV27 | CASSSDRFRETQYF | TGTGCCAGCAGTTCAGACAGGTTTCGAGAGACCCAGTACTTC